The 24 T cell receptor beta chains in this list originate from one sample, sequenced in a study of shared clonotypes between healthy human individuals. The table came from immunoSEQ multiplex PCR; TCRdb's copy has only in-frame clones and leaves some out. The sample carries approximately 530,000 clones, approximately 95% recorded once. The sample consisted of naive CD4+ T cells sorted from blood. As for subset: CD45RA+ positively selected. The receptors shown here come from a woman aged 25 to 39 in good health.

The chain has TRBV18 and TRBJ1-2; perhaps TRBD1 as D (5 bases). The V gene's germline CDR1 is KGHSH and CDR2 LQKENI. Trimming shortened V by 6 bases and J by 3 bases, and 11 bases separated the two germline ends. This CDR3 is built from 13 residues. The CDR3 bases are TGTGCCAGCTCCCCCGGCAGGGACTATGGCTACACCTTC. Translating gives CASSPGRDYGYTF.

Points on this clone: Additional DNA sequences in this sample encode the identical CDR3. The rearrangement links TRBV5-1 to TRBJ2-1; the match to TRBD2 covers 14 bases. The V segment lost 0 bases and the J segment 6 bases; nucleotides outside the gene matches: 2. The CDR3 spans 16 residues. The V gene's germline CDR1 is SGHRS and CDR2 YFSETQ. The CDR3 here is CASSLGGTSGSNEQFF. For the CDR3, the DNA is TGCGCCAGCAGCTTGGGAGGGACTAGCGGGAGCAATGAGCAGTTCTTC.

The V and J genes are TRBV10-2 and TRBJ1-1; D may be TRBD1 (6 bases). The CDR3 contains 13 residues. The V gene's germline CDR1 is WSHSY and CDR2 SAAADI. V dropped 7 bases and J dropped 4 bases, with 13 bases sitting between them. The CDR3 protein is CASKRGNGTEAFF. The CDR3 DNA reads TGCGCCAGCAAAAGGGGGAATGGCACTGAAGCTTTCTTT.

The rearrangement joins TRBV5-1 to TRBJ2-3; 7 positions agree with TRBD2. The V gene's germline CDR1 is SGHRS and CDR2 YFSETQ. J was trimmed by 2 bases and V by 5 bases; bases with no gene match: 8. There are 15 residues in the CDR3. The CDR3 nucleotides read TGCGCCAGCAGGAGCGGAGGGACTACCACAGATACGCAGTATTTT. Protein product: CASRSGGTTTDTQYF.

This clone has only one observation. The chain carries TRBV6-1 and TRBJ2-5; D not resolved. The germline V and J ends were trimmed by 2 bases and 4 bases, with 11 bases remaining between them. Germline CDR1 MNHNS, CDR2 SASEGT. This CDR3 spans 14 amino acids. The CDR3 is CASSELNPLETQYF. The CDR3 DNA reads as TGTGCCAGCAGTGAACTGAATCCCTTAGAGACCCAGTACTTC.

The rearrangement uses TRBV4-1 and TRBJ1-4, with unresolved D. Trimming removed 3 bases at V and 8 bases at J, with 16 bases between. The CDR3 runs 15 residues. CDR1 and CDR2 (germline): MGHRA, YSYEKL. CDR3 DNA: TGCGCCAGCAGCCACCAAGTAGGGAGTGGAGAAAAACTGTTTTTT. This sequence encodes CASSHQVGSGEKLFF.

The chain joins TRBV5-1 to TRBJ2-5; 8 positions agree with TRBD1. The CDR3 spans 14 residues. Germline V CDR1 and CDR2: SGHRS, YFSETQ. V lost 4 bases to trimming and J lost 2 bases; unmatched junction nucleotides: 4. The CDR3 region has the DNA TGCGCCAGCAGCAACGGGACAGGACAAGAGACCCAGTACTTC. This encodes CASSNGTGQETQYF.

The chain uses TRBV5-6 and TRBJ1-2; no clear D. Germline V CDR1 and CDR2: SGHDT, YYEEEE. There are 11 residues in the CDR3. Trimming left V 2 bases short and J 8 bases short, with 7 bases between. The chain's CDR3 is CASSFSRGYTF. The CDR3 bases are TGTGCCAGCAGCTTTTCCCGGGGCTACACCTTC.

The V gene is TRBV27, the J gene TRBJ2-7, with 8 bases identical to TRBD1. The CDR3 runs to 18 residues. CDR1 MNHEY and CDR2 SMNVEV come from the germline V gene (reference sequence). V gave up 5 bases and J gave up 3 bases; unmatched junction bases: 18. The CDR3 sequence: CASSVATGAIPGGYEQYF. The CDR3 region has the DNA TGTGCCAGCAGTGTAGCGACAGGGGCCATCCCAGGTGGCTACGAGCAGTACTTC.

The V and J genes are TRBV28 and TRBJ1-4; TRBD1 agrees at 7 bases. The J segment lost 7 bases and the V segment lost 6 bases, leaving 11 bases of the junction unmatched. Germline V gene data show CDR1 as MDHEN and CDR2 as SYDVKM. The CDR3 loop spans 15 amino acids. The CDR3 is CASSVLTGLGEKLFF. The CDR3 region has the DNA TGTGCCAGCAGCGTGTTGACAGGGCTAGGTGAAAAACTGTTTTTT.

As DNA, the CDR3 is TGTGCCAGCCCATGGACTTACAATGAGCAGTTCTTC. It specifies CASPWTYNEQFF. This rearrangement joins TRBV21-1 to TRBJ2-1; the table names TRBD2, a call not compared with the DNA. TRBV21-1 constitutes a pseudogene. This CDR3 contains 12 residues.

The rearrangement links TRBV28 to TRBJ1-5; no definite D call. This CDR3 spans 14 amino acids. Germline V lookup: CDR1 MDHEN, CDR2 SYDVKM. V lost 4 bases and J lost 6, with 13 bases in between. Here the CDR3 reads CASSSGKGSQPQHF. The DNA for the CDR3 is TGTGCCAGCAGTTCAGGAAAAGGATCTCAGCCCCAGCATTTT.

The chain has TRBV7-9 and TRBJ2-7; tentatively, D is TRBD1 or TRBD2 (5 bases each). Trimming left V 2 bases short and J 6 bases short, with 14 bases between. The CDR3 has 14 residues. Germline V gene sequence: CDR1 SEHNR, CDR2 FQNEAQ (reference sequence). The CDR3 DNA reads TGTGCCAGCAGCTTAACTTCGGGGCAAAGCGAGCAGTACTTC. Its translation: CASSLTSGQSEQYF.

The chain joins TRBV30 to TRBJ1-6, with D tentatively TRBD1 (5 bases). Germline V gene data show CDR1 as GTSNPN and CDR2 as SVGIG (reference sequence). The CDR3 covers 15 residues. The ends were cut back, 3 bases at V and 7 bases at J, with 16 bases in the middle. CDR3 in DNA: TGTGCCTGGAGCCAGGGTGATTTGGGAAATTCACCCCTCCACTTT. Translation: CAWSQGDLGNSPLHF.

This chain joins TRBV27 and TRBJ2-1; the match to TRBD2 covers 10 bases. The CDR3 spans 15 residues. Germline CDR1 and CDR2: MNHEY and SMNVEV (reference sequence). V lost 6 bases and J lost 4; bases outside the gene matches: 6. CDR3 sequence: CASRTRGLAYNEQFF. For the CDR3, the DNA is TGTGCCAGCAGAACGCGGGGACTAGCGTACAATGAGCAGTTCTTC.

The gene calls are TRBV11-2 and TRBJ1-3; maybe TRBD1 (5 bases). Trimming shortened V by 0 bases and J by 0 bases, and 18 bases separated the two germline ends. This CDR3 contains 19 residues. Germline CDR1 reads SGHAT; CDR2 reads FQNNGV. CDR3 amino acids: CASSLDRWDQPFSGNTIYF. Written as DNA, the CDR3 is TGTGCCAGCAGCTTAGATCGATGGGACCAACCCTTCTCTGGAAACACCATATATTTT.

V is TRBV18 and J is TRBJ1-2; tentatively, D is TRBD1 (6 bases). CDR1 and CDR2 from the germline V gene are KGHSH and LQKENI. The CDR3 is made up of 16 amino acids. V lost 2 bases and J 6 bases, leaving 19 bases between the germline ends. The CDR3 spells CASSPSVDRMSDGYTF. For the CDR3, the DNA is TGTGCCAGCTCACCATCCGTAGACAGGATGTCCGATGGCTACACCTTC.

The V call is TRBV7-9, the J call TRBJ2-1; 10 bases line up with TRBD2. V lost 5 bases and J lost 8; bases outside the gene matches: 9. The CDR3 consists of 15 residues. Per the germline V gene, CDR1 is SEHNR and CDR2 is FQNEAQ (reference sequence). In DNA form, the CDR3 reads TGTGCCAGCAGCCCATGGTCTAGCGGGAGCTATGAGCAGTTCTTC. Translating gives CASSPWSSGSYEQFF.

The V gene is TRBV7-3, the J gene TRBJ2-1; 14 bases are shared with TRBD2. The CDR3 is made up of 17 amino acids. Germline trimming cut 0 bases from V and 6 bases from J; bases unmatched to any gene: 4. Germline V gene lookup returns CDR1 SGHTA and CDR2 FQGTGA. The chain's CDR3 is CASSLTSGLAGVNEQFF. The DNA for the CDR3 is TGTGCCAGCAGCTTAACGTCGGGACTAGCGGGAGTCAATGAGCAGTTCTTC.

This sequence joins TRBV4-1 and TRBJ1-1, with no clear D. Germline-derived CDR1 and CDR2 are MGHRA and YSYEKL. V shed 1 base and J shed 0 bases, with 3 bases lying between them. The CDR3 contains 13 residues. In nucleotides, the CDR3 is TGCGCCAGCAGCCAAGTTTTGAACACTGAAGCTTTCTTT. Protein product: CASSQVLNTEAFF.

This chain connects TRBV28 to TRBJ1-5; D unclear. Germline lookup yields CDR1 MDHEN and CDR2 SYDVKM. CDR3 length equals 16 residues. Trimming took off 10 bases at V and 4 bases at J, with 23 bases between the two ends. The CDR3 bases are TGTGCCATCGGAAATACAGACGGGTTGGGGAATCAGCCCCAGCATTTT. Encoded protein: CAIGNTDGLGNQPQHF. The full variable domain, in which reference TRBV28 and TRBJ1-5 provide the parts outside the CDR3, is DVKVTQSSRYLVKRTGEKVFLECVQDMDHENMFWYRQDPGLGLRLIYFSYDVKMKEKGDIPEGYSVSREKKERFSLILESASTNQTSMYLCAIGNTDGLGNQPQHFGDGTRLSIL.

V gene TRBV10-1 combines with J gene TRBJ2-2, with D perhaps matching TRBD1 (5 bases). Germline CDR1 WNHNN, CDR2 SYGVQD (reference sequence). CDR3 size: 14 residues. The ends were cut back, 0 bases at V and 7 bases at J, with 9 bases in the middle. CDR3 bases: TGCGCCAGCAGTGAGTCAGGGGCGGTCGGGGAGCTGTTTTTT. Protein product: CASSESGAVGELFF.

The chain employs TRBV5-8 and TRBJ2-1; TRBD2 aligns across 11 bases. In germline, CDR1 is SGHTS, CDR2 YDEGEE. With V trimmed by 2 bases and J by 2 bases, 6 bases remained unmatched. The CDR3 is 17 amino acids. The CDR3 loop is CASSFSGTSGAYNEQFF. The CDR3 nucleotides read TGTGCCAGCAGCTTCTCCGGGACTAGCGGTGCCTACAATGAGCAGTTCTTC.

V usage is TRBV5-1 and J usage is TRBJ1-1, with D possibly being TRBD1 (6 bases). The CDR3 runs to 15 residues. V was cut by 4 bases and J by 1 base, with 14 bases left in between. Germline assignment: CDR1 SGHRS and CDR2 YFSETQ. The CDR3 loop reads CASSATGTSNTEAFF. The CDR3 region has the DNA TGCGCCAGCAGCGCAACCGGGACATCGAACACTGAAGCTTTCTTT.